The T cell receptor beta chain described here comes from a study of control samples from healthy donors and cancer patients. The CDR3 consists of 14 residues. V lost 5 bases to trimming and J lost 4 bases; unmatched junction nucleotides: 8. The V gene's germline CDR1 is SGHTA and CDR2 FQGNSA. TCRdb's copy holds only in-frame clones and misses some; the assay was immunoSEQ multiplex PCR. This table has some 100,000 clones, approximately 90% appearing once. Sequenced input: blood. This receptor was identified in a woman in her forties or fifties in good health. The gene calls are TRBV7-2 and TRBJ2-7, with 7 nucleotides matching TRBD2. The CDR3 sequence: CASSVERGLYEQYF. CDR3 coding DNA: TGTGCCAGCAGCGTAGAGCGGGGTCTTTACGAGCAGTACTTC.